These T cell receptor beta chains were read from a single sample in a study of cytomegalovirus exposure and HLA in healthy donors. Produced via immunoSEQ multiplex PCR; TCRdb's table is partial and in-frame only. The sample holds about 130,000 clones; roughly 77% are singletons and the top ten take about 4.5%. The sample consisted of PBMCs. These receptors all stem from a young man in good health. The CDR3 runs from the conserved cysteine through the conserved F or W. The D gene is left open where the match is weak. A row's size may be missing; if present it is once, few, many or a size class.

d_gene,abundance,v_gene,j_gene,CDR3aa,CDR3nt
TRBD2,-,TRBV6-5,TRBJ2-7,CASRRAGGAYEQYF,TGTGCCAGCAGAAGGGCGGGGGGGGCCTACGAGCAGTACTTC
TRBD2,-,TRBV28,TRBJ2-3,CASSFMTSGRSTDTQYF,TGTGCCAGCAGTTTCATGACTAGCGGGCGGAGCACAGATACGCAGTATTTT
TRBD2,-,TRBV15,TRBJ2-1,CATSNLAGAYNEQFF,TGTGCCACCAGCAATTTAGCGGGAGCCTACAATGAGCAGTTCTTC
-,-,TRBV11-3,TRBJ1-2,CASSLEGLRNYGYTF,TGTGCCAGCAGCTTAGAGGGACTGAGAAACTATGGCTACACCTTC
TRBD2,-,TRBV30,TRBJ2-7,CAWGGRLAGVRSYEQYF,TGTGCCTGGGGGGGGAGACTAGCGGGAGTTCGGTCCTACGAGCAGTACTTC
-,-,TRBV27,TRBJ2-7,CASRPPQGTYEQYF,TGTGCCAGCAGACCCCCGCAGGGCACCTACGAGCAGTACTTC
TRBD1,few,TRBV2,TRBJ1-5,CASSGETGGNQPQHF,TGTGCCAGCAGTGGGGAGACAGGGGGCAATCAGCCCCAGCATTTT
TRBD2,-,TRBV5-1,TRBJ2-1,CASSSKTPLTGTNNEQFF,TGCGCCAGCAGCTCCAAAACACCCCTTACCGGGACTAACAATGAGCAGTTCTTC
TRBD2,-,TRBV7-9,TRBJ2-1,CASSPASGRPYNEQFF,TGTGCCAGCAGCCCAGCCAGCGGGAGACCCTACAATGAGCAGTTCTTC
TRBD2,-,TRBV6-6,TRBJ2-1,CASSYRLAAYNEQFF,TGTGCCAGCAGTTACCGGCTAGCGGCCTACAATGAGCAGTTCTTC
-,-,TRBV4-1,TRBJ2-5,CASSQEMTGETQYF,TGCGCCAGCAGCCAAGAAATGACCGGGGAGACCCAGTACTTC
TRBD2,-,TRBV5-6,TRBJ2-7,CASSRPGTSGTYEQYF,TGTGCCAGCAGCCGTCCCGGGACTAGCGGCACCTACGAGCAGTACTTC
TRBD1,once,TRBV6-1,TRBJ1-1,CASRGQGGETEAFF,TGTGCCAGCAGGGGACAGGGGGGTGAAACTGAAGCTTTCTTT
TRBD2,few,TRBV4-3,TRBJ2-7,CASSLGTSGSYEQYF,TGCGCCAGCAGCCTCGGGACTAGCGGTTCCTACGAGCAGTACTTC
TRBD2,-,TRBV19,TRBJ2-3,CASRRGGRAGSTDTQYF,TGTGCCAGTCGCCGGGGGGGAAGGGCCGGTAGCACAGATACGCAGTATTTT
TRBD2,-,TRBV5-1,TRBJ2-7,CASSLFSGRGYEQYF,TGCGCCAGCAGCTTGTTTAGCGGGAGAGGATACGAGCAGTACTTC
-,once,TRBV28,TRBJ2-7,CASNPPGERVYEQYF,TGTGCCAGCAACCCTCCGGGGGAGCGGGTCTACGAGCAGTACTTC
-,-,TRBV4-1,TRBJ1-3,CASSQDNGEISGNTIYF,TGCGCCAGCAGCCAAGACAACGGGGAAATATCTGGAAACACCATATATTTT
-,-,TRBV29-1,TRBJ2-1,CSSNRGLSDNEQFF,TGCAGCTCTAATAGGGGCCTCTCGGACAATGAGCAGTTCTTC
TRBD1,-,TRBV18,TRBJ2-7,CASSPGQGTSYEQYF,TGTGCCAGCTCACCCGGACAGGGAACATCCTACGAGCAGTACTTC
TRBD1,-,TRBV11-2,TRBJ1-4,CASSLDRGQEKLFF,TGTGCCAGCAGCTTAGACAGGGGGCAGGAAAAACTGTTTTTT
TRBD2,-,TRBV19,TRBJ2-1,CASSLLAGADNEQFF,TGTGCCAGTAGTCTACTAGCGGGAGCTGACAATGAGCAGTTCTTC
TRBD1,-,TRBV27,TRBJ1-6,CASSLRGPSDRGLNSPLHF,TGTGCCAGCAGTTTGAGGGGCCCATCTGACAGGGGGCTTAATTCACCCCTCCACTTT
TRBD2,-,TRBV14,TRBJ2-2,CASSQQLGLATGELFF,TGTGCCAGCAGCCAACAACTCGGACTAGCCACCGGGGAGCTGTTTTTT
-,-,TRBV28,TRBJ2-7,CASSPQYYEQYF,TGTGCCAGCAGCCCCCAGTACTACGAGCAGTACTTC
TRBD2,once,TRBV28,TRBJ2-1,CASSLLGTSGMGNEQFF,TGTGCCAGCAGTTTATTAGGGACTAGCGGGATGGGCAATGAGCAGTTCTTC
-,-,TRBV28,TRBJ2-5,CASSLDTARETQYF,TGTGCCAGCAGTTTGGACACGGCTAGAGAGACCCAGTACTTC
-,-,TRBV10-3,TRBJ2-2,CAITRTPANTGELFF,TGTGCCATCACCAGGACGCCCGCGAACACCGGGGAGCTGTTTTTT
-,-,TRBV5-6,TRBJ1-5,CASTRREGRGQPQHF,TGTGCCAGCACCCGCCGGGAGGGGCGAGGGCAGCCCCAGCATTTT
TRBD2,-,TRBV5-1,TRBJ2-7,CASSLGHGLAGGLLAYEQYF,TGCGCCAGCAGCTTGGGACACGGACTAGCGGGAGGGCTTCTGGCCTACGAGCAGTACTTC
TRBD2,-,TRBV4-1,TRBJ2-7,CASSQDSRGRVVNEQYF,TGCGCCAGCAGCCAAGATTCCCGGGGGAGGGTGGTCAACGAGCAGTACTTC
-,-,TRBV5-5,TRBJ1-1,CASSWGTWALSTEAFF,TGTGCCAGCAGCTGGGGGACTTGGGCCCTGAGCACTGAAGCTTTCTTT
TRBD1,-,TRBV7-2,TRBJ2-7,CASSLGAGGVYEQYF,TGTGCCAGCAGCTTAGGGGCAGGGGGCGTCTACGAGCAGTACTTC
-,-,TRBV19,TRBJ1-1,CASSIGSGNTEAFF,TGTGCCAGTAGTATAGGTAGCGGGAACACTGAAGCTTTCTTT
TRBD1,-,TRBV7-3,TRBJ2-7,CASSLGDSSYEQYF,TGTGCCAGCAGCTTAGGGGACAGCTCCTACGAGCAGTACTTC
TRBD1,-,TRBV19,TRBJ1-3,CASSTTGGYGNTIYF,TGTGCCAGTAGCACGACAGGGGGCTATGGAAACACCATATATTTT
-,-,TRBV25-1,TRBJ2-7,CASSELQVENEQYF,TGTGCCAGCAGTGAACTACAGGTGGAGAACGAGCAGTACTTC
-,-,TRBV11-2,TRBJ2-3,CASSLLGTSVTDTQYF,TGTGCCAGCAGCTTATTAGGGACTTCCGTCACAGATACGCAGTATTTT
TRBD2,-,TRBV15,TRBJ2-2,CATSREASGRTGELFF,TGTGCCACCAGCAGAGAGGCTAGCGGGAGAACCGGGGAGCTGTTTTTT
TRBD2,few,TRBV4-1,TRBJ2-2,CASSQGGLAGGGTGELFF,TGCGCCAGCAGCCAAGGGGGACTAGCGGGAGGAGGCACCGGGGAGCTGTTTTTT
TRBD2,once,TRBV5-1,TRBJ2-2,CASSPLAGGTNTGELFF,TGCGCCAGCAGCCCATTAGCGGGAGGGACGAACACCGGGGAGCTGTTTTTT
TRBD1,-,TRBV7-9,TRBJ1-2,CASSLAEIRGRGYTF,TGTGCCAGCAGCTTAGCTGAAATCAGGGGGAGAGGCTACACCTTC
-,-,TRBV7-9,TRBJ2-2,CASSLGVGELFF,TGTGCCAGCAGCTTAGGAGTTGGGGAGCTGTTTTTT
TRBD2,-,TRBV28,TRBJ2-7,CASSSGASGKTYEQYF,TGTGCCAGCAGTTCAGGGGCTAGCGGGAAGACCTACGAGCAGTACTTC
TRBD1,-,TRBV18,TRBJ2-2,CASSRSAARDRGTGELFF,TGTGCCAGCTCAAGATCCGCGGCCCGGGACAGAGGGACCGGGGAGCTGTTTTTT
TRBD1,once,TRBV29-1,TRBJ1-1,CSAGTGNTEAFF,TGCAGCGCCGGGACAGGGAACACTGAAGCTTTCTTT
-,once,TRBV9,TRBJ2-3,CASSVVGGAGDTQYF,TGTGCCAGCAGCGTAGTCGGGGGAGCGGGAGATACGCAGTATTTT
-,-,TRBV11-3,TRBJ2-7,CASSLGARVYEQYF,TGTGCCAGCAGCTTAGGAGCCAGGGTCTACGAGCAGTACTTC
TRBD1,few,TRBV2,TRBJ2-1,CASLQGAIAYNEQFF,TGTGCCAGCCTGCAGGGGGCCATTGCCTACAATGAGCAGTTCTTC
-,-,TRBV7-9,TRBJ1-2,CASSRPPGGYTF,TGTGCCAGCAGCCGCCCCCCGGGAGGCTACACCTTC
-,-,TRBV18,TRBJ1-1,CASSPGEVVVTEAFF,TGTGCCAGCTCACCGGGAGAGGTAGTCGTAACTGAAGCTTTCTTT